This T cell receptor beta chain originates from a study of Ad26.COV2.S vaccination and SARS-CoV-2 variants. Whole-study context: Recipients of Ad26.COV2.S got it intramuscularly, once or twice 56 days apart.

Treatment meaning: over 15 received Ad26.COV2.S at low or high dose, single or two shots; several received placebo; per-sample allocation not given. Sampling occurred on day 63 after the first vaccine or placebo injection. The CDR3 spans 17 residues. With V trimmed by 3 bases and J by 0 bases, 8 bases remained unmatched. Germline CDR1 is SGDLS and CDR2 is YYNGEE. Assay used: immunoSEQ multiplex PCR; TCRdb lists only in-frame clones, some missing. Counted here are under 550,000 clones, 80% to 95% occurring once; the ten biggest clones make up over 9%. This rearrangement joins TRBV9 to TRBJ2-1; 8 nucleotides line up with TRBD2. This receptor was identified in a person between 18 and 60 years old who received the Ad26.COV2.S COVID-19 vaccine or a placebo. The specimen was peripheral blood, collected in a trial of Ad26.COV2.S vaccine versus placebo. The CDR3 region is CASSGPGGAGSYNEQFF. For the CDR3, the DNA is TGTGCCAGCAGCGGCCCCGGGGGGGCGGGCTCCTACAATGAGCAGTTCTTC.